This T cell receptor (beta chain) was sequenced during a study of CD4+ T cells in melanoma. Regarding this clone: The antigen remains unidentified.

Data came from immunoSEQ multiplex PCR; TCRdb stores just in-frame clones and leaves some out. Among roughly 60,000 clones, more than 60% were seen once, and the ten largest hold 4.5% to 5.5%. Notes on the study in general: Neoantigen-specific CD4+ T cells in melanoma reportedly had diverse differentiation states.

Trimming took off 6 bases at V and 7 bases at J, with 9 bases between the two ends. CDR3 length: 12 residues. The germline gives CDR1 WNHNN, CDR2 SYGVQD (reference sequence). The sample was tumor tissue. The source is a human donor with melanoma. The rearrangement links TRBV10-1 to TRBJ2-2; no clear D. The CDR3 region is CASSEDRGELFF. As DNA, the CDR3 is TGCGCCAGCAGCGAGGACCGCGGGGAGCTGTTTTTT.